These 5 T cell receptor beta chains share one sample of origin, sequenced in a study of PD-L1 blockade in urothelial cancer. Time point described: peripheral blood 6 weeks after treatment start. The data were produced by immunoSEQ multiplex PCR, yet TCRdb's version contains in-frame clones alone and is incomplete. The repertoire holds around 100,000 clones, around 93% seen once, with less than 4.5% in the top ten. The sample in question was PBMCs, obtained around atezolizumab (anti-PD-L1) treatment. Every receptor here comes from a man aged 60 to 75 with urothelial cancer.

CDR3 sequence reads: CASSYPLNTEAFF. DNA for the CDR3: TGTGCCAGCAGTTATCCATTGAACACTGAAGCTTTCTTT. The rearrangement links TRBV28 to TRBJ1-1, with D unresolved. The germline V and J ends were trimmed by 4 bases and 0 bases, with 6 bases remaining between them. Germline V gives CDR1 MDHEN, CDR2 SYDVKM. The CDR3 consists of 13 residues. Full variable domain (missing parts from reference TRBV28 and TRBJ1-1): DVKVTQSSRYLVKRTGEKVFLECVQDMDHENMFWYRQDPGLGLRLIYFSYDVKMKEKGDIPEGYSVSREKKERFSLILESASTNQTSMYLCASSYPLNTEAFFGQGTRLTVV.

The chain couples TRBV4-3 to TRBJ2-1, with 12 bases that match TRBD2. The CDR3 is 18 residues long. Germline loops: CDR1 LGHNA, CDR2 YSLEER. The J segment lost 3 bases and the V segment lost 4 bases, leaving 10 bases of the junction unmatched. CDR3 sequence: CASSPYLLTSGGYNEQFF. In nucleotides, the CDR3 is TGCGCCAGCAGCCCTTACCTTCTGACTAGCGGGGGCTACAATGAGCAGTTCTTC.

The chain joins TRBV11-2 to TRBJ2-3; possibly TRBD2 for D (7 bases). Germline assignment: CDR1 SGHAT and CDR2 FQNNGV. The CDR3 runs to 14 residues. Trimming removed 5 bases at V and 2 bases at J, with 11 bases between. Here the CDR3 DNA reads TGTGCCAGCAGCGTCGGGGGGCACACAGATACGCAGTATTTT. Translating gives CASSVGGHTDTQYF.

This chain uses TRBV11-2 with TRBJ2-3; 8 nucleotides line up with TRBD1. The CDR3 is 15 residues long. The germline CDR1 and CDR2 sequences are SGHAT and FQNNGV. V was pared by 3 bases and J by 5 bases, with 7 bases of the junction left unmatched. The CDR3 nucleotides read TGTGCCAGCAGCTTTCTTGGACAGGGAATAGATACGCAGTATTTT. Translating gives CASSFLGQGIDTQYF.

The rearrangement joins TRBV7-3 to TRBJ2-5, with D possibly TRBD2 on 6 matching bases. The CDR3 spans 13 residues. Germline V gene sequence: CDR1 SGHTA, CDR2 FQGTGA. V gave up 3 bases and J gave up 4 bases, with 9 bases separating them. The CDR3 DNA reads TGTGCCAGCAGCTTTCGGGGGACAGAGACCCAGTACTTC. It yields the protein CASSFRGTETQYF.